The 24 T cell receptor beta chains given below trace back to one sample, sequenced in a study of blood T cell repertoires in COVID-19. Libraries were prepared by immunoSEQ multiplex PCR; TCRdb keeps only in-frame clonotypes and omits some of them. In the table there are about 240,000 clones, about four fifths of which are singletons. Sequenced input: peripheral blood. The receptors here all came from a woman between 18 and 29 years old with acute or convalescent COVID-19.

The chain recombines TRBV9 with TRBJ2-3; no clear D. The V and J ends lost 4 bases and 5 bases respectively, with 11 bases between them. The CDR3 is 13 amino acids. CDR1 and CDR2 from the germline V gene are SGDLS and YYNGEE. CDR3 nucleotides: TGTGCCAGCAGCCCCGTGTCTCTAGATACGCAGTATTTT. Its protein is CASSPVSLDTQYF. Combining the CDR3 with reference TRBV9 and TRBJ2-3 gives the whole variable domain DSGVTQTPKHLITATGQRVTLRCSPRSGDLSVYWYQQSLDQGLQFLIQYYNGEERAKGNILERFSAQQFPDLHSELNLSSLELGDSALYFCASSPVSLDTQYFGPGTRLTVL.

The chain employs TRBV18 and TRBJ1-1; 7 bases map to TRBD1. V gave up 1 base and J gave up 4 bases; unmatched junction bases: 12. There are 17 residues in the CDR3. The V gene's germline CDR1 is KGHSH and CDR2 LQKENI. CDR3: CASSPQTAGGSVTEAFF. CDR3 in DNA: TGTGCCAGCTCACCACAAACTGCAGGGGGTTCGGTCACTGAAGCTTTCTTT.

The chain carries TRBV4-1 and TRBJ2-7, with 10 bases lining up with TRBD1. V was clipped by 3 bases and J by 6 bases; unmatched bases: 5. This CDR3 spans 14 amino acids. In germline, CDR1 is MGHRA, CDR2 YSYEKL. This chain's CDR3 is CASSHGDRGGEQYF. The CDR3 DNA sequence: TGCGCCAGCAGCCATGGGGACAGGGGTGGCGAGCAGTACTTC.

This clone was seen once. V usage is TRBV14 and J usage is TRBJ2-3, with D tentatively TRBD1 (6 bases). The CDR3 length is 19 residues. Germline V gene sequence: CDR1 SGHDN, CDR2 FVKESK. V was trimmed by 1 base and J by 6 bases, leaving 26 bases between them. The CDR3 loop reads CASSQGEWGRGRLSDTQYF. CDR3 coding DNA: TGTGCCAGCAGCCAAGGGGAATGGGGCAGGGGCCGTTTGTCGGATACGCAGTATTTT.

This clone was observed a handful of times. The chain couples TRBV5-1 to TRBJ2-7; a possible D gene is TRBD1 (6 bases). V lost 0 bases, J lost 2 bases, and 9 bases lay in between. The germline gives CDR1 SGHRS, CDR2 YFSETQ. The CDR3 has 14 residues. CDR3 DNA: TGCGCCAGCAGCTTGGATGGACAGCCCTACGAGCAGTACTTC. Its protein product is CASSLDGQPYEQYF.

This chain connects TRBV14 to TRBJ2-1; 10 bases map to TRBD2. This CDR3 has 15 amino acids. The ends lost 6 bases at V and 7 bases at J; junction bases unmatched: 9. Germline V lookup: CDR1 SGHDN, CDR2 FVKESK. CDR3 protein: CASRAGTSVGNEQFF. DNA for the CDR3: TGTGCCAGCAGGGCCGGGACTAGCGTGGGGAATGAGCAGTTCTTC.

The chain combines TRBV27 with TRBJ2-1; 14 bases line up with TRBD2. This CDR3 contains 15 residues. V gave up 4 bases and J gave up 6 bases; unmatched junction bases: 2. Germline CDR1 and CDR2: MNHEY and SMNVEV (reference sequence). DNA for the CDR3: TGTGCCAGCAGTTCCGGGACTAGCGGGAGCAATGAGCAGTTCTTC. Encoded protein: CASSSGTSGSNEQFF.

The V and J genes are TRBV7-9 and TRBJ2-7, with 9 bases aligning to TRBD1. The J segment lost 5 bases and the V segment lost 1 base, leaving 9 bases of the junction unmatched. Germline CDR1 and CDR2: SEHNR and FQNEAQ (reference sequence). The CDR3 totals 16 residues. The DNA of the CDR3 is TGTGCCAGCAGCTTAGACCTCGAGGACAGGGGCCACGAGCAGTACTTC. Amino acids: CASSLDLEDRGHEQYF.

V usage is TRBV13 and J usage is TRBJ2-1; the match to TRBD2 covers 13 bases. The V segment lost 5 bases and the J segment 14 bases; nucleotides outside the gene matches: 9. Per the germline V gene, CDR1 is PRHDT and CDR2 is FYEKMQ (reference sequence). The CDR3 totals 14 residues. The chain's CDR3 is CASSATTSGRGEFF. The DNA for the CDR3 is TGTGCCAGCAGCGCCACCACTAGCGGGAGGGGGGAGTTCTTC.

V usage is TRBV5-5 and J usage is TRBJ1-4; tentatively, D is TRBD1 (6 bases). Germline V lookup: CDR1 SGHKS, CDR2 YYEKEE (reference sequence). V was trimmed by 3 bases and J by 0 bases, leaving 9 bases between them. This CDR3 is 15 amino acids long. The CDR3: CASSSGTPTNEKLFF. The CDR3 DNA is TGTGCCAGCAGCTCCGGGACACCAACTAATGAAAAACTGTTTTTT.

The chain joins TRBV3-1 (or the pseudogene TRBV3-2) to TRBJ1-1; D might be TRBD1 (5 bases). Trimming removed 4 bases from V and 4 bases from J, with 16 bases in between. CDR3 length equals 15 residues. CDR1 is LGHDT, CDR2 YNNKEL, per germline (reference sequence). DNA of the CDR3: TGTGCCAGCAGCCTCAGGGAGGCAGGGTCCACTGAAGCTTTCTTT. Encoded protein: CASSLREAGSTEAFF.

The CDR3 sequence is CAISTGVRNEQFF. The DNA for the CDR3 is TGTGCCATTTCGACAGGGGTGCGCAATGAGCAGTTCTTC. The chain couples TRBV6-5 to TRBJ2-1; 8 bases align to TRBD1. J was trimmed by 6 bases and V by 10 bases; bases with no gene match: 8. The germline V gene has CDR1 MNHEY and CDR2 SVGAGI. This CDR3 has 13 amino acids.

CDR3: CASSYGAGWTDTQYF. For the CDR3, the DNA is TGTGCCAGCAGTTACGGGGCGGGATGGACAGATACGCAGTATTTT. The chain is built from TRBV6-5 and TRBJ2-3; D perhaps matches TRBD2 (6 bases). The germline V gene encodes CDR1 MNHEY and CDR2 SVGAGI. The CDR3 runs to 15 residues. Trimming left V 2 bases short and J 3 bases short, with 12 bases between.

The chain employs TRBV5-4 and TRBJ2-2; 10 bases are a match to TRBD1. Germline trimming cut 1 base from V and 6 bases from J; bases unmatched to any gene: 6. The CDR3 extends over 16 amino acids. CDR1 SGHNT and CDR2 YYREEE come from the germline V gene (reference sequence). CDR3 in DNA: TGTGCCAGCAGCTTGTTTGGGACAGGGGCGCCCGGGGAGCTGTTTTTT. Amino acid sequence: CASSLFGTGAPGELFF.

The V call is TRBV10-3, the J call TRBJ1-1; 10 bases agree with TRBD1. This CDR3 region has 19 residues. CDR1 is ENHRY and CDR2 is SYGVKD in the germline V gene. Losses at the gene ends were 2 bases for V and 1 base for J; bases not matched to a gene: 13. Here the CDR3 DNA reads TGTGCCATCAGTGAGCTCCTGGGGGACAGGGGTGTTCGGAACACTGAAGCTTTCTTT. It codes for CAISELLGDRGVRNTEAFF.

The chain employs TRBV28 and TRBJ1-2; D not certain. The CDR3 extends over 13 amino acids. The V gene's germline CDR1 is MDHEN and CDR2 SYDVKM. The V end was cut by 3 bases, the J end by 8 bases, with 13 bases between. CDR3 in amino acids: CASSLPGFLGYTF. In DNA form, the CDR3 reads TGTGCCAGCAGTTTGCCAGGTTTCTTGGGCTACACCTTC.

CDR3 DNA: TGTGCCAGTAGTCAACGGACAGGGAGGGCCGGGGAGCTGTTTTTT. It codes for CASSQRTGRAGELFF. The rearrangement joins TRBV19 to TRBJ2-2; weak D call: TRBD1 (8 bases). Trimming took 5 bases from V and 6 from J, leaving 16 bases between them. The germline gives CDR1 LNHDA, CDR2 SQIVND (reference sequence). The CDR3 is 15 residues long.

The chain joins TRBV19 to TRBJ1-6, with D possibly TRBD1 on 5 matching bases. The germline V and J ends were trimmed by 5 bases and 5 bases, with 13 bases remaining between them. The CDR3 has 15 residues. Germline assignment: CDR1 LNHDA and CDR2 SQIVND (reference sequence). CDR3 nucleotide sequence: TGTGCCAGTAGTTCTATTCAGGGTGATAATTCACCCCTCCACTTT. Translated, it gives CASSSIQGDNSPLHF.

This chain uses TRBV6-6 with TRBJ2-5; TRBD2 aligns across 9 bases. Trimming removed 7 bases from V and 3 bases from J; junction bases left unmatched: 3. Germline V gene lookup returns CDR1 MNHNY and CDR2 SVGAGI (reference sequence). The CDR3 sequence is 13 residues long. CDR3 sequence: CASTGGREETQYF. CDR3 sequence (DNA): TGTGCCAGCACGGGCGGGAGGGAAGAGACCCAGTACTTC.

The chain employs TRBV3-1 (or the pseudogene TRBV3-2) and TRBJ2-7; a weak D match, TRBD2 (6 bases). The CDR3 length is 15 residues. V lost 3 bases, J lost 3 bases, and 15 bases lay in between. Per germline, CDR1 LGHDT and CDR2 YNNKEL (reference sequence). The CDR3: CASSHPRGKRYEQYF. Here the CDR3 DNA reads TGTGCCAGCAGCCACCCCCGGGGGAAGCGCTACGAGCAGTACTTC.

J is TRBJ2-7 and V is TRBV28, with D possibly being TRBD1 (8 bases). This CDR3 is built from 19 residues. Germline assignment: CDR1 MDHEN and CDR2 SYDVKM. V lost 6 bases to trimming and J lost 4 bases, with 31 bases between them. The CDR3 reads CASSPTLPTPGQGGYEQYF. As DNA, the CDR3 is TGTGCCAGCAGCCCCACCCTTCCAACCCCAGGACAGGGAGGGTACGAGCAGTACTTC.

The CDR3 spells CASSYPTGIYEQYF. The CDR3 DNA reads TGTGCCAGCAGTTACCCGACAGGGATCTACGAGCAGTACTTC. The chain couples TRBV6-5 to TRBJ2-7; 7 nucleotides agree with TRBD1. The J segment lost 3 bases and the V segment lost 2 bases, leaving 4 bases of the junction unmatched. CDR1 is MNHEY and CDR2 is SVGAGI in the germline V gene. The CDR3 extends over 14 amino acids.

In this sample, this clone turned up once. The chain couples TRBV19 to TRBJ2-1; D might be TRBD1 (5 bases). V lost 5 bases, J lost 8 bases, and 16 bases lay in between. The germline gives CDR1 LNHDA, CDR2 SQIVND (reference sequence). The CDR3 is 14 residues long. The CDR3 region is CASSRLQGGDEQFF. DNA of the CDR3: TGTGCCAGTAGTCGGTTGCAGGGTGGCGATGAGCAGTTCTTC.

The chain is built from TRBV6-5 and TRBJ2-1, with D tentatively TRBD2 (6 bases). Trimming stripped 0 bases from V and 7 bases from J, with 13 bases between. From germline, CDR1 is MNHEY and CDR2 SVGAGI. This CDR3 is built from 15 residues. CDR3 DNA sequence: TGTGCCAGCAGTTACTCGGGGGGTCGGGGAAATGAGCAGTTCTTC. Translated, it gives CASSYSGGRGNEQFF.